The clone carrying this TCR beta chain has just a few counts. This specimen comes from a study of T-cell reconstitution after alpha-beta-depleted transplantation in children. The CDR3 loop spans 12 amino acids. The V gene lost 3 bases and the J gene lost 7 bases, with 11 bases spanning the gap. The germline V gene encodes CDR1 DFQATT and CDR2 SNEGSKA (reference sequence). Using unique molecular identifiers, the investigators prepared the TCRbeta library. One entry per CDR3 protein results from TCRdb running MiXCR on the PCR reads. In the table there are about 400,000 distinct CDR3 sequences, about an eighth of which are singletons.

The rearrangement joins TRBV20-1 to TRBJ2-3; the D call may be TRBD1 or TRBD2 (5 bases each). This receptor was obtained from a human donor who donated a stem cell graft to a child with Fanconi anemia. Sequences were derived from PBMCs, sampled from the stem cell graft. The CDR3 bases are TGCAGTGCTAGCGGGGCATCGTATACGCAGTATTTT. It translates to CSASGASYTQYF.